One TCR beta chain is described in this entry. Antigen: not known. An end of the junction does not agree with germline; a read error may underlie this. The sample is drawn from a study of T-cell reconstitution after alpha-beta-depleted transplantation in children. The study's findings and limits: Surviving recipient T cells and intrathymic progenitors accounted for some patients' high TCRbeta diversity at day 60. It was reported that alpha-beta T cells came from several hundred expanded graft clones (about two months after transplant). Fresh T-cell production supplied most of the T-cell counts and diversity seen one year after transplant.

Unique molecular identifiers were used to barcode this TCRbeta library. TCRdb reprocessed the PCR reads with MiXCR, giving one entry per CDR3 protein. The sample yields approximately 300,000 distinct CDR3 sequences, over 7% seen once. This CDR3 region has 14 residues. The germline V gene encodes CDR1 WNHNN and CDR2 SYGVQD (reference sequence). The receptor's source is a female patient aged 2 to 10 who had a stem cell transplant for Fanconi anemia, so the T cells may come from the graft donor. The rearrangement joins TRBV10-1 to TRBJ2-2; the D gene is possibly TRBD2 (6 bases). Sequenced material: peripheral blood, taken 360 days after TCRalphabeta/CD19-depleted stem cell transplant. CDR3 coding DNA: TGCGCCAGCAGTGTAGGAGGGATCCCCGGGGAGCTGGTTTTT. Protein product: CASSVGGIPGELVF.